Below, one T cell receptor (beta chain) is given with its context. The data were taken from a study of blood T cell repertoires in COVID-19. Study-level background: The United States, Italy and Spain were the sources of the acute and convalescent COVID-19 samples. T cells, B-cell-depleted T cells, or PBMCs supplied cDNA or gDNA.

Authors' methods: Cell counts per sample came from amplifying reference gene primers. TCRdb's table, derived via immunoSEQ multiplex PCR, lists solely in-frame clones and lacks some. The V and J calls and clone size come from that table; D and trimming were worked out from the DNA. The data show around 300,000 clones, with 70% to 90% seen just once and less than 10% held by the top ten. Specimen: peripheral blood. The source is a young man with active or convalescent COVID-19.

The CDR3 loop reads CASSEKGADQNTEAFF. CDR3 DNA: TGCGCCAGCAGTGAGAAAGGAGCCGACCAGAACACTGAAGCTTTCTTT. The gene calls are TRBV10-2 and TRBJ1-1; no reliable D call. Trimming cost V 2 bases and J 1 base, with 14 bases left between them. Germline CDR1 WSHSY, CDR2 SAAADI. There are 16 residues in the CDR3.